This T cell receptor (beta chain) was retrieved from a study of blood T cell repertoires in COVID-19. The CDR3 covers 12 residues. The ends were cut back, 6 bases at V and 6 bases at J, with 9 bases in the middle. The study drew participants aged about 18 to 89 years from some 23 US areas. Within 2 weeks of study entry, exposed participants had contacted a PCR-confirmed or clinician-diagnosed COVID-19 case. Generated by immunoSEQ multiplex PCR, the TCRdb table keeps only in-frame clones and is missing some. The sample consists of tens of thousands of clones, around two thirds of them appearing once. V is TRBV12-3 or TRBV12-4 and J is TRBJ1-5; no definite D call. The TCR sequence derives from a woman aged 55-69 years who had been exposed to COVID-19. The sequenced material came from PBMCs or T cells enriched from blood (not recorded which). CDR3 DNA sequence: TGTGCCAGCAGCCTAGCAGGTCAGCCCCAGCATTTT. Translation: CASSLAGQPQHF.